This TCR beta chain was documented in a study of blood T cell repertoires in COVID-19. The CDR3 has 15 amino acids. V dropped 6 bases and J dropped 4; count of bases not matched to a gene: 6. The germline V gene encodes CDR1 LNHDA and CDR2 SQIVND (reference sequence). Libraries were prepared by immunoSEQ multiplex PCR; TCRdb keeps only in-frame clonotypes and omits some of them. The data hold some 200,000 clones, with about 93% observed a single time. Source material: peripheral blood. The rearrangement uses TRBV19 and TRBJ2-1; 10 bases agree with TRBD2. The clonotype comes from a young man with COVID-19, enrolled during active disease. The CDR3 DNA sequence: TGTGCCAGTAGAGACGGGACTAGCGATTACAATGAGCAGTTCTTC. It specifies CASRDGTSDYNEQFF.